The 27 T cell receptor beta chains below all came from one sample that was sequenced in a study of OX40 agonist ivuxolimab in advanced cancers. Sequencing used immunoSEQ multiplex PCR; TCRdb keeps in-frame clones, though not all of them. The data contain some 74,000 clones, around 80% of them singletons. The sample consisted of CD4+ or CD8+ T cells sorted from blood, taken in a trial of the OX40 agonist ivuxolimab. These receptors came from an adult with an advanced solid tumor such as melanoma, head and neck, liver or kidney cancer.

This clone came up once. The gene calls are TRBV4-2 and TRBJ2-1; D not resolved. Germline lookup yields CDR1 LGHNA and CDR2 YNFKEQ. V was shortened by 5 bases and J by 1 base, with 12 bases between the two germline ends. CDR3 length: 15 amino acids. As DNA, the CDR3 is TGTGCCAGCAGCTCGCGCGCCGGGTCCTACAATGAGCAGTTCTTC. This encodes CASSSRAGSYNEQFF.

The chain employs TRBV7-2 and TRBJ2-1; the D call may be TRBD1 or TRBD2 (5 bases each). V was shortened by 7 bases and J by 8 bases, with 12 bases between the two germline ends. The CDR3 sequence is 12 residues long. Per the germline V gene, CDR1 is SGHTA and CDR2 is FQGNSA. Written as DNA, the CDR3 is TGTGCCAGCAACCTAAGGGGACATGAGCAGTTCTTC. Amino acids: CASNLRGHEQFF.

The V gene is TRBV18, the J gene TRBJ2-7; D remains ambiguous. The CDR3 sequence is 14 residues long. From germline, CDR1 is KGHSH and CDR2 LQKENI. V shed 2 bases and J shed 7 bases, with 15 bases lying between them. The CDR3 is CASSPERSEVEQYF. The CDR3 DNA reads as TGTGCCAGCTCACCAGAGAGGTCCGAAGTAGAGCAGTACTTC.

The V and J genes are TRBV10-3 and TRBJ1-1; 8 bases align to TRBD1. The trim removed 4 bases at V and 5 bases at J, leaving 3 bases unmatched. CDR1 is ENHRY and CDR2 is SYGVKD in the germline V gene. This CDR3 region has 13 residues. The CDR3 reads CAISARGRTEAFF. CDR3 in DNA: TGTGCCATCAGTGCCAGGGGGCGGACTGAAGCTTTCTTT.

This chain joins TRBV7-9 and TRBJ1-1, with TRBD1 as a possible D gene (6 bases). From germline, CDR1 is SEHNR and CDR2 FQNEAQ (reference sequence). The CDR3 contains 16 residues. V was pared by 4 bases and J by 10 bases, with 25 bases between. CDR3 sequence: CASSSGTGTNHLLAFF. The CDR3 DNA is TGTGCCAGCAGCTCAGGGACCGGGACAAATCACTTATTAGCTTTCTTT.

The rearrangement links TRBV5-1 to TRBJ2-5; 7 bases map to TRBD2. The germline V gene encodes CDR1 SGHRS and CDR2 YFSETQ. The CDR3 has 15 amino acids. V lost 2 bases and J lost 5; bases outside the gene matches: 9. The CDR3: CASSFGGGTDETQYF. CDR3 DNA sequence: TGCGCCAGCAGCTTCGGGGGAGGGACGGACGAGACCCAGTACTTC.

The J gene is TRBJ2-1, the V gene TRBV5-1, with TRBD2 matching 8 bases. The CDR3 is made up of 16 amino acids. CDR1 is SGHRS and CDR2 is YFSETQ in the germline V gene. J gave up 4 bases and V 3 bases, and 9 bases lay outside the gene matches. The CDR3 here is CASSSIGGGIYNEQFF. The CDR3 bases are TGCGCCAGCAGCTCGATTGGCGGGGGGATTTACAATGAGCAGTTCTTC.

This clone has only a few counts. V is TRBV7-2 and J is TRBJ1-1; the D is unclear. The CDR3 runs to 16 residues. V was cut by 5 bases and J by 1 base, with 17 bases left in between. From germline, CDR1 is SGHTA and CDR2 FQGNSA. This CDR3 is CASSTLRGRGNTEAFF. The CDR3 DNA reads TGTGCCAGCAGCACGCTAAGAGGGCGGGGGAACACTGAAGCTTTCTTT. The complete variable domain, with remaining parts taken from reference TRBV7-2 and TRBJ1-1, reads GAGVSQSPSNKVTEKGKDVELRCDPISGHTALYWYRQSLGQGLEFLIYFQGNSAPDKSGLPSDRFSAERTGGSVSTLTIQRTQQEDSAVYLCASSTLRGRGNTEAFFGQGTRLTVV.

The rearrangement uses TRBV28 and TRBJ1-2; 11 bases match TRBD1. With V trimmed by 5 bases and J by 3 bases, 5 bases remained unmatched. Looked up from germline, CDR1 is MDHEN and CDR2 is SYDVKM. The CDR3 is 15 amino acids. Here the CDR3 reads CASSLGTGGYYGYTF. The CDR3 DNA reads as TGTGCCAGCAGTCTAGGGACAGGGGGATACTATGGCTACACCTTC.

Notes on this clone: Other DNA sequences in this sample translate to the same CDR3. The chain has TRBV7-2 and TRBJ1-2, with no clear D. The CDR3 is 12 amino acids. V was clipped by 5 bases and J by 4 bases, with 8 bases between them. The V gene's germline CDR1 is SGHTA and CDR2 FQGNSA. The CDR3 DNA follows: TGTGCCAGCAGCGTTAGTAGCTATGGCTACACCTTC. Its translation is CASSVSSYGYTF. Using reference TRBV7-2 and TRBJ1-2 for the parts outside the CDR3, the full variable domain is GAGVSQSPSNKVTEKGKDVELRCDPISGHTALYWYRQSLGQGLEFLIYFQGNSAPDKSGLPSDRFSAERTGGSVSTLTIQRTQQEDSAVYLCASSVSSYGYTFGSGTRLTVV.

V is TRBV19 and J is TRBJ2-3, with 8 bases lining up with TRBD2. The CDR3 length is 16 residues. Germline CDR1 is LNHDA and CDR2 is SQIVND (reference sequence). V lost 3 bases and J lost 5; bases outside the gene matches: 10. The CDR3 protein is CASSMTGRGAVDTQYF. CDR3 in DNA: TGTGCCAGTAGTATGACCGGGCGGGGGGCTGTAGATACGCAGTATTTT.

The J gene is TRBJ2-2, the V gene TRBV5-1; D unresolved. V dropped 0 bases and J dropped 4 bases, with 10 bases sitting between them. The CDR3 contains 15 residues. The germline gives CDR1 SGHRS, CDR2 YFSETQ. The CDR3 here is CASSLEATSTGELFF. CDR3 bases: TGCGCCAGCAGCTTGGAGGCGACGAGCACCGGGGAGCTGTTTTTT.

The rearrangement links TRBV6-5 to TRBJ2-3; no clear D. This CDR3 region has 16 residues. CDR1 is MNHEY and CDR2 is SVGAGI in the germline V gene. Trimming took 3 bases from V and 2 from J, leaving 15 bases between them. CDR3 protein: CASSYAADRYTDTQYF. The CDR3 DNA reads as TGTGCCAGCAGTTATGCCGCTGACCGCTACACAGATACGCAGTATTTT.

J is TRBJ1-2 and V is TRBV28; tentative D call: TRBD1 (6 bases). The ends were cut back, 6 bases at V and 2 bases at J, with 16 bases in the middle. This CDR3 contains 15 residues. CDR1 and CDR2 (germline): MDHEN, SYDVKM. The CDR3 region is CASSPSGGANYGYTF. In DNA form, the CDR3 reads TGTGCCAGCAGCCCGTCGGGGGGCGCGAACTATGGCTACACCTTC.

The CDR3 region is CASSLGPTDTQYF. CDR3 nucleotide sequence: TGTGCCAGCAGCCTCGGGCCCACAGATACGCAGTATTTT. The chain combines TRBV28 with TRBJ2-3; D is unclear. The CDR3 has 13 residues. Germline V gene sequence: CDR1 MDHEN, CDR2 SYDVKM. V lost 6 bases to trimming and J lost 2 bases, with 9 bases between them. Together with reference TRBV28 and TRBJ2-3, the CDR3 gives the full variable domain: DVKVTQSSRYLVKRTGEKVFLECVQDMDHENMFWYRQDPGLGLRLIYFSYDVKMKEKGDIPEGYSVSREKKERFSLILESASTNQTSMYLCASSLGPTDTQYFGPGTRLTVL.

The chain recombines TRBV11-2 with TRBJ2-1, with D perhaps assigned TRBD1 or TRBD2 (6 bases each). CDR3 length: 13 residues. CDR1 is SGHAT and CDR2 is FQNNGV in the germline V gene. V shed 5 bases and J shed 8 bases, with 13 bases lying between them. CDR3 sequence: CASSPPGADEQFF. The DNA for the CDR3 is TGTGCCAGCAGCCCCCCGGGGGCCGATGAGCAGTTCTTC.

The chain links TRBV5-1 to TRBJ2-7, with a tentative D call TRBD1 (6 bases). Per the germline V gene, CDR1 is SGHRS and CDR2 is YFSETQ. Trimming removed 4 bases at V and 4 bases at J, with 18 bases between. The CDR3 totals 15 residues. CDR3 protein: CASSGQGNGRYEQYF. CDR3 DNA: TGCGCCAGCAGCGGGCAGGGGAATGGACGGTACGAGCAGTACTTC.

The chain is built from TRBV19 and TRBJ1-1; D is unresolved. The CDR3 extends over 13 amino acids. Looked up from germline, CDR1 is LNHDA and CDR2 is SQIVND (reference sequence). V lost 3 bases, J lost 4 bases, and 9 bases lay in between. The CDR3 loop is CASSISHRTEAFF. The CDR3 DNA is TGTGCCAGTAGTATTTCCCACCGCACTGAAGCTTTCTTT.

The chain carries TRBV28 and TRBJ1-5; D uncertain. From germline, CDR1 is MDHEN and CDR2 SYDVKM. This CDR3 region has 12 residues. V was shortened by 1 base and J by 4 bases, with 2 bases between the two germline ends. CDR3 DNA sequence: TGTGCCAGCAGTTTATTAAATCAGCCCCAGCATTTT. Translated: CASSLLNQPQHF.

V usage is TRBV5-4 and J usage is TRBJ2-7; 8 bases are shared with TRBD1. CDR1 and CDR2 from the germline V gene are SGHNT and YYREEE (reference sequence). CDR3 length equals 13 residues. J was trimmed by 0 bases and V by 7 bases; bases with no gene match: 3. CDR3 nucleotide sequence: TGTGCCAGCCGGGGACAGGACTCCTACGAGCAGTACTTC. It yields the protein CASRGQDSYEQYF.

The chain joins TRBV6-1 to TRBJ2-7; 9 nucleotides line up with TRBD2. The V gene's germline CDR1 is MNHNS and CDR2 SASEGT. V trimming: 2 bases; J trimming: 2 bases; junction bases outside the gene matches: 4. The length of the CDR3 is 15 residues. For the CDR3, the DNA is TGTGCCAGCAGTGAACCGACTAGCGGAACCTACGAGCAGTACTTC. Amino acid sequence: CASSEPTSGTYEQYF.

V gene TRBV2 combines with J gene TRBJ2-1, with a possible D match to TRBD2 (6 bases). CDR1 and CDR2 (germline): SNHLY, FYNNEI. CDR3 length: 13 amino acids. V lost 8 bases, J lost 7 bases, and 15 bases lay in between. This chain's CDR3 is CASLFGGTNEQFF. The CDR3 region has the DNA TGTGCCAGCCTTTTTGGGGGGACGAATGAGCAGTTCTTC.

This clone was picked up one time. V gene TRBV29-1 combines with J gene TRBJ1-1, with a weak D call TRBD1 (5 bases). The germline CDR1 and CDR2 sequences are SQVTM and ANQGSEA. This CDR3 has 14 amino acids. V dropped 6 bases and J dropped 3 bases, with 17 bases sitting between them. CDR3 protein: CSVSLGAGDTEAFF. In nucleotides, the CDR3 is TGCAGCGTAAGTCTCGGGGCCGGGGACACTGAAGCTTTCTTT. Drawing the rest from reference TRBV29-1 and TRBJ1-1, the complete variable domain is SAVISQKPSRDICQRGTSLTIQCQVDSQVTMMFWYRQQPGQSLTLIATANQGSEATYESGFVIDKFPISRPNLTFSTLTVSNMSPEDSSIYLCSVSLGAGDTEAFFGQGTRLTVV.

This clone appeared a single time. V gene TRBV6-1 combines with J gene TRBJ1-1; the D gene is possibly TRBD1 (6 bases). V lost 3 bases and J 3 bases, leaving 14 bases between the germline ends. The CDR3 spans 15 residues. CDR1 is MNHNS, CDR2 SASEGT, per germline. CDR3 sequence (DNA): TGTGCCAGCAGTGAGCCCGTACAGGGTCACACTGAAGCTTTCTTT. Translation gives CASSEPVQGHTEAFF.

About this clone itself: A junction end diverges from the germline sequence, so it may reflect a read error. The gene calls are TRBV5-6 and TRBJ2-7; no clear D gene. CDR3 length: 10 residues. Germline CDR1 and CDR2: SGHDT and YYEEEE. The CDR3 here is CASSTRARFF. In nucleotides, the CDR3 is TGTGCCAGCAGCACACGGGCCCGATTTTTC.

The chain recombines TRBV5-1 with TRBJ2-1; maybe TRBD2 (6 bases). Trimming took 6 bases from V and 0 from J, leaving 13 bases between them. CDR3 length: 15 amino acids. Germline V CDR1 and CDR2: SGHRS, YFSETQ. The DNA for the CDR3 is TGCGCCAGCAATAACGGGGGTAACTCCTACAATGAGCAGTTCTTC. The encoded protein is CASNNGGNSYNEQFF.

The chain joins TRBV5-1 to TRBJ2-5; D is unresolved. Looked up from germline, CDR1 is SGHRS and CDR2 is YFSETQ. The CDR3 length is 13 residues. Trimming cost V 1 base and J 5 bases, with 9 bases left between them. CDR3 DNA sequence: TGCGCCAGCAGCTTGTACCGCCTGGAGACCCAGTACTTC. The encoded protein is CASSLYRLETQYF. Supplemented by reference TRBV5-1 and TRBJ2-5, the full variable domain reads KAGVTQTPRYLIKTRGQQVTLSCSPISGHRSVSWYQQTPGQGLQFLFEYFSETQRNKGNFPGRFSGRQFSNSRSEMNVSTLELGDSALYLCASSLYRLETQYFGPGTRLLVL.